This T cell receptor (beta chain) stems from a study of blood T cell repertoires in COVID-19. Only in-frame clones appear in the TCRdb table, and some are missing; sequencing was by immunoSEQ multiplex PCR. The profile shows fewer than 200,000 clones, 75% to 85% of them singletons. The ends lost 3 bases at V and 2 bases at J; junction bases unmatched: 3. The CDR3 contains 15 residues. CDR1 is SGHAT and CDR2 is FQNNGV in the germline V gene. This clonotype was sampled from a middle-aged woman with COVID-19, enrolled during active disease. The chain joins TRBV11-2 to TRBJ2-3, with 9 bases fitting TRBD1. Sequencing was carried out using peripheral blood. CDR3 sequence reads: CASSFDRGTTDTQYF. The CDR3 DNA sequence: TGTGCCAGCAGCTTCGACAGGGGGACCACAGATACGCAGTATTTT.